This paragraph reports one T cell receptor beta chain. Its antigen is unidentified. Profiling relied on immunoSEQ multiplex PCR, and the TCRdb table lists in-frame clones only, not all of them. Here the sample spans about 82,000 clones, 85% to 95% being singletons. The CDR3 is 14 amino acids. The V and J ends lost 4 bases and 7 bases respectively, with 14 bases between them. CDR1 and CDR2 from the germline V gene are WNHNN and SYGVQD (reference sequence). The data are from a study of cytomegalovirus exposure and HLA in healthy donors. The wider study: A later analysis reported the approximately 120 validation repertoires used the same platform as the approximately 670 first-cohort repertoires.

Findings of the study overall: The study designated 150 or so TCR beta chains cytomegalovirus-associated. Most TCR sequences were seen very rarely across donors, but some public TCRs occurred in many.

The specimen was PBMCs. The sequence was collected from a man between 18 and 29 years old in good health and CMV-seronegative. The genes are TRBV10-1 and TRBJ1-5; maybe TRBD1 (6 bases). CDR3 bases: TGCGCCAGCAGTGGGGGACACCCAGACCAGCCCCAGCATTTT. Protein: CASSGGHPDQPQHF.